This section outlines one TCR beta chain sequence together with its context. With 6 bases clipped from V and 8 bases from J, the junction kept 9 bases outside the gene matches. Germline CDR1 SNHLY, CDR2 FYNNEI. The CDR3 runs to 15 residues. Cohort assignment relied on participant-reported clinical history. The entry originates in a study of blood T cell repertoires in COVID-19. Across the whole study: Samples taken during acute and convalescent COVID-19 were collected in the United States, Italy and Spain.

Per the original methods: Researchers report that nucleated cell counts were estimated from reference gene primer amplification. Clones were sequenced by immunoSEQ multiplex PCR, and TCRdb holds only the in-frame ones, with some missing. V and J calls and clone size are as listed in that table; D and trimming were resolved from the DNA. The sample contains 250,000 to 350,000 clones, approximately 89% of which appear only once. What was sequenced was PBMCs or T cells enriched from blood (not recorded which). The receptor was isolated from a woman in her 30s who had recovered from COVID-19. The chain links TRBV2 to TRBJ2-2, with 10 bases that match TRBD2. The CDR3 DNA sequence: TGTGCCAGCAGCACAGCCGGGACTAGCGATGGGGAGCTGTTTTTT. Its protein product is CASSTAGTSDGELFF.